This T cell receptor (beta chain) was sequenced in a study of blood T cells in healthy people across ages. Sample-barcoded 5' priming and a J-beta primer mix drove a second PCR of about 6 to 12 cycles. TCRdb passed the 5' RACE reads through MiXCR, listing each CDR3 protein once. The repertoire consists of roughly 570,000 distinct CDR3 sequences, with 27% occurring once and the leading ten covering approximately 18%. Trimming pared 2 bases from V and 1 base from J, leaving 8 bases between. This CDR3 spans 13 amino acids. Germline values: CDR1 SQVTM, CDR2 ANQGSEA. The rearrangement uses TRBV29-1 and TRBJ1-1; D remains ambiguous. The sample comprised blood. The TCR originated in a woman in her seventies in good health. The CDR3: CSVEISRNTEAFF. The DNA for the CDR3 is TGCAGCGTTGAAATAAGTCGGAACACTGAAGCTTTCTTT.